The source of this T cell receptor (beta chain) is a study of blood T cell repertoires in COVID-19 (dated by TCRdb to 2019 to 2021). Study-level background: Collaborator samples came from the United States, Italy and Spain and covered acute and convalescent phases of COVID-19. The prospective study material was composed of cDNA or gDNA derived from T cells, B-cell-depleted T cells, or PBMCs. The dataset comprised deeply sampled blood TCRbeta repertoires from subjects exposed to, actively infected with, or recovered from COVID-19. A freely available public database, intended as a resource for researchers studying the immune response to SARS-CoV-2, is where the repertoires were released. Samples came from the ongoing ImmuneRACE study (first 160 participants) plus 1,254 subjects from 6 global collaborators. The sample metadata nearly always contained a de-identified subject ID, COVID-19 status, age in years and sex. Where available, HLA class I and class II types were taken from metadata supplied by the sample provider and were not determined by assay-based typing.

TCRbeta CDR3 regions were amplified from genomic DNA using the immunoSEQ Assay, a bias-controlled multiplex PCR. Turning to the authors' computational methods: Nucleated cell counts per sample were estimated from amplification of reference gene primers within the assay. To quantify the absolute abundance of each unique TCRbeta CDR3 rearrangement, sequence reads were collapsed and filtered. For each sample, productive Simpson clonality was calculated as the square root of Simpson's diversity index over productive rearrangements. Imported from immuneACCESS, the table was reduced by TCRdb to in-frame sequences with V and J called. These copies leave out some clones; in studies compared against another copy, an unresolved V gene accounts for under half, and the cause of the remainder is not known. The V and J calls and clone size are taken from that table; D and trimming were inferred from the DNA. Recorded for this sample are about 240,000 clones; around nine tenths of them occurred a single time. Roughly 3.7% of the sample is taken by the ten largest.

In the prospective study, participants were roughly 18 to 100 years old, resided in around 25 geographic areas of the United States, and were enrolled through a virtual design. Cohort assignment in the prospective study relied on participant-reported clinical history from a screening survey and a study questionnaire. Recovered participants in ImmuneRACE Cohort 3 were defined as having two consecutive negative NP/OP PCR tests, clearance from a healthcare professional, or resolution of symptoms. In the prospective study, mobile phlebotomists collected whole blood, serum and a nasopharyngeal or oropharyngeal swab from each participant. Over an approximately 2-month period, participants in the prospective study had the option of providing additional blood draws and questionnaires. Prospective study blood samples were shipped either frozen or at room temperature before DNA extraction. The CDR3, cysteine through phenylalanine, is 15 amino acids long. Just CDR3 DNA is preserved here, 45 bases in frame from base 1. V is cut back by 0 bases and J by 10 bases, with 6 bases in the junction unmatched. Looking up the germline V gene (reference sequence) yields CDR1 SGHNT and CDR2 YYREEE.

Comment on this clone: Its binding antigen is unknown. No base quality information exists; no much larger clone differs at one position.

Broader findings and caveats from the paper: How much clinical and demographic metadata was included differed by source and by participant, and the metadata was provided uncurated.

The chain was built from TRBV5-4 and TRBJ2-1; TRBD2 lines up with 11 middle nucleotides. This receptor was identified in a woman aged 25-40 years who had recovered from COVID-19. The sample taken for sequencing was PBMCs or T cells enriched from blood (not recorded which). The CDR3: CASSLEGSGRGEQFF. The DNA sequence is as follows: TGTGCCAGCAGCTTGGAAGGTAGCGGGAGGGGGGAGCAGTTCTTC. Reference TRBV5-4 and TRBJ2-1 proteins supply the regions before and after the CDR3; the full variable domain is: ETGVTQSPTHLIKTRGQQVTLRCSSQSGHNTVSWYQQALGQGPQFIFQYYREEENGRGNFPPRFSGLQFPNYSSELNVNALELDDSALYLCASSLEGSGRGEQFFGPGTRLTVL.